Below are 17 T cell receptor beta chains sequenced from a single sample in a study. Amplification of TRBV12-4/TRBJ1-2 clonotypes used adaptor-ligated barcode primers. TCRdb reanalysed the multiplex PCR reads using MiXCR and keeps one entry per CDR3 protein. Here the sample spans about 920 distinct CDR3 sequences, over 5.5% being singletons. Sequencing was performed on memory CD4+ T cells sorted from blood. Subset here: memory CD4+ T cells, CD4+CD45RO+CD25-. These receptors were obtained from a female donor with breast cancer.

This clonotype is judged medium-sized. The CDR3 is CASSLGQVAYGYTF. The CDR3 nucleotides are TGTGCCAGCAGCTTGGGACAGGTTGCCTATGGCTACACCTTC. The genes are TRBV12-3 or TRBV12-4 and TRBJ1-2; 8 bases map to TRBD1. The CDR3 contains 14 residues. The ends lost 6 bases at V and 4 bases at J; junction bases unmatched: 7.

This clonotype qualifies as medium-sized (0.01 to 0.1%). The V gene is TRBV12-3 or TRBV12-4, the J gene TRBJ1-2; D gene uncertain. V was shortened by 4 bases and J by 8 bases, with 11 bases between the two germline ends. CDR3 length equals 12 residues. CDR3 sequence reads: CASSSRRAGYTF. The CDR3 DNA is TGTGCCAGCAGTTCCCGGAGGGCCGGCTACACCTTC.

The chain recombines TRBV12-3 or TRBV12-4 with TRBJ1-2, with D tentatively TRBD1 (6 bases). This CDR3 is built from 12 residues. Trimming pared 7 bases from V and 8 bases from J, leaving 14 bases between. CDR3 sequence reads: CASTLGQTGYTF. The CDR3, as DNA: TGTGCCAGCACCCTCGGACAGACCGGCTACACCTTC.

This clonotype has just a few counts. The CDR3 DNA reads as TGTGCCAGCAGCGAAACCGGGAGATCACATGGCTACACCTTC. It translates to CASSETGRSHGYTF. J is TRBJ1-2 and V is TRBV12-3 or TRBV12-4; unclear D gene. The CDR3 is 14 amino acids. V was cut by 6 bases and J by 6 bases, with 17 bases left in between.

By sample fraction, this clonotype is medium-sized. This chain uses TRBV12-3 or TRBV12-4 with TRBJ1-2; no firm D call. Trimming took 5 bases from V and 0 from J, leaving 10 bases between them. The CDR3 loop spans 14 amino acids. CDR3 loop: CASSPRRTNYGYTF. The DNA for the CDR3 is TGTGCCAGCAGTCCGCGACGTACTAACTATGGCTACACCTTC.

This clonotype is classed as large (0.1 to 1%). The chain employs TRBV12-3 or TRBV12-4 and TRBJ1-2; 8 bases are a match to TRBD1. The V and J ends lost 6 bases and 6 bases, in that order; junction bases with no gene match: 3. The CDR3 covers 12 residues. The CDR3 protein is CASRETGDGYTF. The CDR3 bases are TGTGCCAGCAGGGAGACAGGGGATGGCTACACCTTC.

In its sample, this clonotype is medium-sized. V is TRBV12-3 or TRBV12-4 and J is TRBJ1-2; D is undetermined. The CDR3 contains 14 residues. V shed 2 bases and J shed 8 bases, with 15 bases lying between them. The CDR3 coding sequence is TGTGCCAGCAGTTTAACGATGATTACAGACGGCTACACCTTC. It translates to CASSLTMITDGYTF.

This clonotype is medium-sized by share. The chain uses TRBV12-3 or TRBV12-4 and TRBJ1-2; D is undetermined. Trimming pared 0 bases from V and 7 bases from J, leaving 6 bases between. The CDR3 sequence is 12 residues long. CDR3 sequence reads: CASSLAEGGYTF. The CDR3 nucleotides read TGTGCCAGCAGTTTAGCAGAGGGTGGCTACACCTTC.

This clonotype is judged medium-sized. The chain links TRBV12-3 or TRBV12-4 to TRBJ1-2, with a tentative D call TRBD1 (6 bases). The CDR3 sequence is 14 residues long. Trimming stripped 0 bases from V and 7 bases from J, with 12 bases between. The CDR3: CASSLAGRGAGYTF. The DNA for the CDR3 is TGTGCCAGCAGTTTAGCTGGCAGGGGAGCTGGCTACACCTTC.

Relative to its sample, this clonotype is large (0.1 to 1%). This chain uses TRBV12-3 or TRBV12-4 with TRBJ1-2; D remains unclear. This CDR3 comprises 13 residues. The germline V and J ends were trimmed by 3 bases and 2 bases, with 7 bases remaining between them. The CDR3 sequence is CASSLGRNYGYTF. The CDR3 DNA is TGTGCCAGCAGTTTGGGCAGGAACTATGGCTACACCTTC.

This clonotype is large. The chain has TRBV12-3 or TRBV12-4 and TRBJ1-2; the D is unclear. The CDR3 spans 12 residues. V lost 5 bases, J lost 0 bases, and 4 bases lay in between. The CDR3 DNA reads TGTGCCAGCAGTCTAACTAACTATGGCTACACCTTC. Translation gives CASSLTNYGYTF.

This clonotype is termed medium-sized. The V gene is TRBV12-3 or TRBV12-4, the J gene TRBJ1-2, with D possibly matching TRBD1 (5 bases). The V end lost 6 bases, the J end lost 8 bases, and 16 bases lay between the germline ends. The CDR3 is made up of 13 amino acids. CDR3 residues: CASSPGAGGGYTF. The CDR3 nucleotides are TGTGCCAGCAGCCCTGGGGCAGGTGGAGGCTACACCTTC.

By sample share, this clonotype is medium-sized (0.01 to 0.1%). The rearrangement links TRBV12-3 or TRBV12-4 to TRBJ1-2; D gene uncertain. The CDR3 covers 13 residues. Trimming took 6 bases from V and 6 from J, leaving 14 bases between them. Here the CDR3 DNA reads TGTGCCAGCAGCTCCGGCAGCGTCCATGGCTACACCTTC. This sequence encodes CASSSGSVHGYTF.

This clonotype is termed medium-sized. This chain connects TRBV12-3 or TRBV12-4 to TRBJ1-2; a possible D gene is TRBD1 (6 bases). V was clipped by 10 bases and J by 8 bases, with 17 bases between them. The CDR3 runs to 12 residues. The CDR3 loop reads CATSGRGEGYTF. CDR3 in DNA: TGTGCCACGAGCGGCAGGGGTGAGGGCTACACCTTC.

This clonotype is medium-sized (0.01 to 0.1%) within its sample. This chain connects TRBV12-3 or TRBV12-4 to TRBJ1-2; no reliable D call. The CDR3 has 13 residues. Trimming removed 4 bases at V and 4 bases at J, with 10 bases between. CDR3 residues: CASSSDNPYGYTF. The DNA for the CDR3 is TGTGCCAGCAGTTCTGACAATCCCTATGGCTACACCTTC.

By sample fraction, this clonotype is large (0.1 to 1%). The chain employs TRBV12-3 or TRBV12-4 and TRBJ1-2; TRBD1 agrees at 8 bases. V shed 5 bases, J shed 4 bases, and the junction held 6 bases outside the gene matches. CDR3 length equals 14 residues. The chain's CDR3 is CASSRQGRIYGYTF. The CDR3 region has the DNA TGTGCCAGCAGTAGACAGGGGCGGATCTATGGCTACACCTTC.

By proportion, this clonotype is large. The chain recombines TRBV12-3 or TRBV12-4 with TRBJ1-2; TRBD1 matches 8 bases. This CDR3 has 12 residues. The trim removed 5 bases at V and 9 bases at J, leaving 5 bases unmatched. This chain's CDR3 is CASSLDRGRYTF. The CDR3, as DNA: TGTGCCAGCAGTCTCGACAGGGGCCGCTACACCTTC.